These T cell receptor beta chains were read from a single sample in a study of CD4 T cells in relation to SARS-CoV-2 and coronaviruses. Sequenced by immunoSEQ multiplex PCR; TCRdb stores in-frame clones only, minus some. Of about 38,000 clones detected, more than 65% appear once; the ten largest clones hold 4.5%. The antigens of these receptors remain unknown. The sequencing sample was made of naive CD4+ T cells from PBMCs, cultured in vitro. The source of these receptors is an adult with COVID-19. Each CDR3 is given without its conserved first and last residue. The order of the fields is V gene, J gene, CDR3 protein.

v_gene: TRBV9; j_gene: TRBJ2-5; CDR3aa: ASSVATKETQY
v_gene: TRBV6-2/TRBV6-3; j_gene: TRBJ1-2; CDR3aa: ASSYLHSFYGYT
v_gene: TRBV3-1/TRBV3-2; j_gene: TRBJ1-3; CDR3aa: ASSTLNVGNTIY
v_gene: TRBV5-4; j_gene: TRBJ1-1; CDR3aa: ASSPRTGSNTEAF
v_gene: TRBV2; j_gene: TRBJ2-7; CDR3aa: ASKDLAGLYEQY
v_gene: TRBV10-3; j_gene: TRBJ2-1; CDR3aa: AISAAGAGEQF
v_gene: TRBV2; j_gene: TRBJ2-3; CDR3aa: ASSLLTDTQY
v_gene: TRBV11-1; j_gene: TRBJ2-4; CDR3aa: ASSAGVQDIDIQY
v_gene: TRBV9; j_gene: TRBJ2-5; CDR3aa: ASSVGLAGAQETQY
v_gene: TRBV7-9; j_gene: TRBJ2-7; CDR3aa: ASSLVQGSTYEQY
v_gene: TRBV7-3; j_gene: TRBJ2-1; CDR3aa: ASRSSGTYNEQF
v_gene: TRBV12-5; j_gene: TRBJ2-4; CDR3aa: ASGFMTRHRDRAKNIQY
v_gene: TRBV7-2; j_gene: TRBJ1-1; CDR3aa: ASSLERNTEAF
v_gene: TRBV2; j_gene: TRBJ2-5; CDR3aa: ASSGDWGGKETQY
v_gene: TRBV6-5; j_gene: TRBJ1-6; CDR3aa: ASSYFTGGSSPLH
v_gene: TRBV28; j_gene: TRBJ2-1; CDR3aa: ASTTPYGGEGNEQF
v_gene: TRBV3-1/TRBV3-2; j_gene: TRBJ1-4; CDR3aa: ASSQVGDPGTNEKLF
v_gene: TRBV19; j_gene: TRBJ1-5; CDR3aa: ASSIGMGLHFRGNQPQH
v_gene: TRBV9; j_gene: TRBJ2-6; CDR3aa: ASSVGPGRVGANVLT
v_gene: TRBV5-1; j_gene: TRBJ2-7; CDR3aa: ASSSDRASYEQY
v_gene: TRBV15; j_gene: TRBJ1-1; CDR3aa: ATSTGQGSAF
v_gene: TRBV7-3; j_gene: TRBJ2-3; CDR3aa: ASSLTRATADTQY
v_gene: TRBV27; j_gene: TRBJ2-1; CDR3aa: ASSFWRGEQF
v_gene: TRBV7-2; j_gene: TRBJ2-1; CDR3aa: ASSLAWENNEQF
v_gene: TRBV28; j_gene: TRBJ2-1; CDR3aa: ASSPTGWGEGTYNEQF
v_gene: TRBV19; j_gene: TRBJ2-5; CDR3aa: ATRGLVETQY
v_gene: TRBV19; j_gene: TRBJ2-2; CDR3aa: ASSSDAAYFTGELF
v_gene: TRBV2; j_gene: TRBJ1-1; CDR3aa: ASRNSMNTEAF
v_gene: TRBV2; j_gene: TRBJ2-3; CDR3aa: ASSHPLAGDRGVDTDTQY
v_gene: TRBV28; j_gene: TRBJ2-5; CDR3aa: ASSLETQY
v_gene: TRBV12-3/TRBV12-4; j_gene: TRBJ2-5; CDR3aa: ASIRDSKGTQY
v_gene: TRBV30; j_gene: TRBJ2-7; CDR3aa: AWRDRGELYEQY
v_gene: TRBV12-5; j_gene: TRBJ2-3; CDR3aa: ASGLVPSDTQY
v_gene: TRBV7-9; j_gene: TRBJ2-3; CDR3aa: ASSRGSGGTDTQY
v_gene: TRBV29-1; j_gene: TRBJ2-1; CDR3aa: SVEDGTSGRLGEQF
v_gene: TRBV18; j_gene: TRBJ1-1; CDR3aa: ASSPYGNMNTEAF
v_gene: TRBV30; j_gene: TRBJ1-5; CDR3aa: AWGTGGGNQPQH
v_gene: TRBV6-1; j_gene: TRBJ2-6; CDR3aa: ASSAYWDRGHSGANVLT